Below are 32 T cell receptor beta chains sequenced from a single sample in a study of blood T cell repertoires in COVID-19. Assay: immunoSEQ multiplex PCR; the TCRdb copy retains only in-frame clones and omits some. The profile shows under 70,000 clones, roughly 91% of them singletons. The specimen sequenced was PBMCs or T cells enriched from blood (not recorded which). Receptors were obtained from a woman aged 40 to 49 who had recovered from COVID-19.

This clone was counted once. The V gene is TRBV11-2, the J gene TRBJ2-1, with 9 nucleotides matching TRBD1. This CDR3 contains 13 residues. Trimming took 5 bases from V and 7 from J; bases not matched to a gene: 3. Germline CDR1 reads SGHAT; CDR2 reads FQNNGV. CDR3 sequence (DNA): TGTGCCAGCAGCGCGGACAGGGGAAATGAGCAGTTCTTC. Its protein is CASSADRGNEQFF.

The CDR3 region has the DNA TGTGCCAGCAGTTACTCTCGCAACAGGGCGAACACTGAAGCTTTCTTT. It translates to CASSYSRNRANTEAFF. The chain carries TRBV6-5 and TRBJ1-1, with TRBD1 as a possible D gene (6 bases). V lost 0 bases, J lost 1 base, and 12 bases lay in between. Germline values: CDR1 MNHEY, CDR2 SVGAGI. This CDR3 comprises 16 residues.

The genes are TRBV6-5 and TRBJ2-3, with 9 bases aligning to TRBD2. There are 14 residues in the CDR3. Per the germline V gene, CDR1 is MNHEY and CDR2 is SVGAGI. The ends lost 10 bases at V and 2 bases at J; junction bases unmatched: 7. CDR3 nucleotides: TGTGCCAACCGACTAGCGGAGGCCACAGATACGCAGTATTTT. It translates to CANRLAEATDTQYF.

CDR3 in amino acids: CSARGERGGFF. The CDR3, as DNA: TGCAGTGCTAGGGGAGAACGGGGAGGTTTCTTC. V is TRBV20-1 and J is TRBJ2-1; possibly TRBD2 for D (6 bases). Germline assignment: CDR1 DFQATT and CDR2 SNEGSKA (reference sequence). The CDR3 contains 11 residues. Trimming stripped 3 bases from V and 16 bases from J, with 16 bases between.

The CDR3 region has the DNA TGTGCCAGCTGGGACAGGCTCTCCTACGAGCAGTACTTC. This translates into CASWDRLSYEQYF. This chain connects TRBV6-5 to TRBJ2-7; 8 bases align to TRBD1. J was trimmed by 0 bases and V by 8 bases; bases with no gene match: 3. Germline V gives CDR1 MNHEY, CDR2 SVGAGI. The CDR3 runs to 13 residues.

J is TRBJ2-7 and V is TRBV27; D remains ambiguous. The CDR3 length is 13 residues. The germline V gene encodes CDR1 MNHEY and CDR2 SMNVEV (reference sequence). The V gene lost 4 bases and the J gene lost 1 base, with 8 bases spanning the gap. The CDR3 protein is CASSSSRSYEQYF. The DNA for the CDR3 is TGTGCCAGCAGTTCGTCCAGATCCTACGAGCAGTACTTC.

In this sample, this clone turned up a few times. The chain employs TRBV6-5 and TRBJ2-3; 14 bases are a match to TRBD2. The length of the CDR3 is 14 residues. The germline V gene encodes CDR1 MNHEY and CDR2 SVGAGI. J lost 4 bases, V lost 10 bases, and 4 bases had no gene match. As DNA, the CDR3 is TGTGCCACCGGACTAGCGGGGGGCGCAGATACGCAGTATTTT. Translated: CATGLAGGADTQYF.

V gene TRBV11-2 combines with J gene TRBJ1-6; D uncertain. V gave up 4 bases and J gave up 9 bases, with 10 bases separating them. CDR1 and CDR2 from the germline V gene are SGHAT and FQNNGV. This CDR3 spans 13 amino acids. The CDR3 DNA sequence: TGTGCCAGCAGCTCCCCCAAGAGTTCACCCCTCCACTTT. Protein sequence: CASSSPKSSPLHF.

The chain uses TRBV27 and TRBJ2-7; D might be TRBD2 (5 bases). Trimming removed 8 bases at V and 3 bases at J, with 8 bases between. The CDR3 covers 11 residues. Germline lookup yields CDR1 MNHEY and CDR2 SMNVEV (reference sequence). The CDR3 loop reads CASGRDYEQYF. CDR3 nucleotide sequence: TGTGCCAGCGGCCGGGACTACGAGCAGTACTTC.

CDR3 nucleotides: TGTGCCAGCTCACCCGCAGGGGGGTATAACACTGAAGCTTTCTTT. Protein product: CASSPAGGYNTEAFF. The V and J genes are TRBV18 and TRBJ1-1, with TRBD1 matching over 7 bases. The CDR3 loop spans 15 amino acids. Losses at the gene ends were 3 bases for V and 2 bases for J; bases not matched to a gene: 6. CDR1 is KGHSH, CDR2 LQKENI, per germline.

This sequence joins TRBV7-9 and TRBJ2-7, with 8 positions matching TRBD1. The germline CDR1 and CDR2 sequences are SEHNR and FQNEAQ (reference sequence). This CDR3 contains 12 residues. V was clipped by 1 base and J by 7 bases; unmatched bases: 0. The CDR3 coding sequence is TGTGCCAGCAGCTTAGGGACAGGGGAGCAGTACTTC. It specifies CASSLGTGEQYF. Supplemented by reference TRBV7-9 and TRBJ2-7, the full variable domain reads DTGVSQNPRHKITKRGQNVTFRCDPISEHNRLYWYRQTLGQGPEFLTYFQNEAQLEKSRLLSDRFSAERPKGSFSTLEIQRTEQGDSAMYLCASSLGTGEQYFGPGTRLTVT.

DNA for the CDR3: TGTGCCAGCAACTCAGGACAGGGTGAAGCTTTCTTT. It codes for CASNSGQGEAFF. This rearrangement joins TRBV12-3 or TRBV12-4 to TRBJ1-1, with 8 positions matching TRBD1. The CDR3 runs to 12 residues. The V segment lost 7 bases and the J segment 7 bases; nucleotides outside the gene matches: 5.

J is TRBJ2-3 and V is TRBV6-6; 11 bases are a match to TRBD2. This CDR3 comprises 17 residues. Trimming cost V 5 bases and J 2 bases; bases outside gene matches: 9. Germline V lookup: CDR1 MNHNY, CDR2 SVGAGI (reference sequence). CDR3 protein: CASSRPLAGGYTDTQYF. The CDR3 bases are TGTGCCAGCAGTCGCCCCCTAGCGGGGGGTTACACAGATACGCAGTATTTT.

This clone was detected only once. This chain joins TRBV3-1 (or the pseudogene TRBV3-2) and TRBJ1-2; D remains unclear. The germline gives CDR1 LGHDT, CDR2 YNNKEL (reference sequence). Trimming shortened V by 4 bases and J by 9 bases, and 15 bases separated the two germline ends. The CDR3 loop spans 13 amino acids. The CDR3 sequence is CASSLRGNRRYTF. The CDR3 DNA follows: TGTGCCAGCAGCCTGAGAGGGAATCGACGCTACACCTTC.

The chain is built from TRBV18 and TRBJ1-2; TRBD1 matches at 10 bases. This CDR3 has 15 residues. Germline CDR1 is KGHSH and CDR2 is LQKENI. The ends lost 7 bases at V and 3 bases at J; junction bases unmatched: 8. CDR3 protein: CASFRQGANYYGYTF. The CDR3, as DNA: TGTGCCAGCTTCCGACAGGGGGCGAATTACTATGGCTACACCTTC.

This clone turned up a few times. The rearrangement joins TRBV18 to TRBJ1-6; D unresolved. This CDR3 region has 16 residues. The ends were cut back, 0 bases at V and 7 bases at J, with 13 bases in the middle. The germline V gene encodes CDR1 KGHSH and CDR2 LQKENI. CDR3 DNA sequence: TGTGCCAGCTCACCACCGGGCAGCCGCTCCAATTCACCCCTCCACTTT. It yields the protein CASSPPGSRSNSPLHF.

J is TRBJ1-1 and V is TRBV6-5; 7 bases align to TRBD1. The CDR3 extends over 15 amino acids. CDR1 and CDR2 from the germline V gene are MNHEY and SVGAGI. J was trimmed by 7 bases and V by 10 bases; bases with no gene match: 18. This CDR3 is CATDREGQTSGEAFF. CDR3 DNA sequence: TGTGCCACCGACAGAGAGGGACAGACAAGTGGTGAAGCTTTCTTT.

J is TRBJ2-1 and V is TRBV5-4, with 7 bases identical to TRBD2. The CDR3 contains 14 residues. V lost 3 bases, J lost 4 bases, and 4 bases stayed unmatched. Germline CDR1 is SGHNT and CDR2 is YYREEE (reference sequence). The CDR3: CASSYRDYYNEQFF. In DNA form, the CDR3 reads TGTGCCAGCAGCTATAGGGACTATTACAATGAGCAGTTCTTC.

The rearrangement uses TRBV9 and TRBJ1-1, with D uncertain. The CDR3 covers 16 residues. CDR1 SGDLS and CDR2 YYNGEE come from the germline V gene. Trimming took 4 bases from V and 5 from J, leaving 21 bases between them. CDR3 DNA sequence: TGTGCCAGCAGCCCGGGTCGGACGCCGGGGAGGACTGAAGCTTTCTTT. This translates into CASSPGRTPGRTEAFF.

V usage is TRBV3-1 (or the pseudogene TRBV3-2) and J usage is TRBJ2-6, with a weak D call TRBD2 (5 bases). CDR3 length equals 16 residues. CDR1 and CDR2 from the germline V gene are LGHDT and YNNKEL (reference sequence). V was pared by 4 bases and J by 0 bases, with 10 bases between. The CDR3 spells CASSPAGLSGANVLTF. In DNA, the CDR3 is TGTGCCAGCAGCCCTGCGGGCCTCTCTGGGGCCAACGTCCTGACTTTC.

This rearrangement joins TRBV13 to TRBJ1-1, with D unresolved. The CDR3 sequence is 12 residues long. Germline V gives CDR1 PRHDT, CDR2 FYEKMQ (reference sequence). V lost 4 bases, J lost 4 bases, and 7 bases lay in between. Here the CDR3 reads CASSSGITEAFF. The CDR3 bases are TGTGCCAGCAGCTCCGGGATCACTGAAGCTTTCTTT. Full variable domain (outside the CDR3, taken from reference TRBV13 and TRBJ1-1): AAGVIQSPRHLIKEKRETATLKCYPIPRHDTVYWYQQGPGQDPQFLISFYEKMQSDKGSIPDRFSAQQFSDYHSELNMSSLELGDSALYFCASSSGITEAFFGQGTRLTVV.

The gene calls are TRBV6-6 and TRBJ2-6; TRBD1 matches at 11 bases. V shed 5 bases, J shed 0 bases, and the junction held 3 bases outside the gene matches. CDR3 length: 17 residues. The germline gives CDR1 MNHNY, CDR2 SVGAGI (reference sequence). The CDR3 sequence: CASSRTGGGSGANVLTF. CDR3 coding DNA: TGTGCCAGCAGTCGGACAGGGGGCGGCTCTGGGGCCAACGTCCTGACTTTC.

This clone was found once. The rearrangement joins TRBV5-1 to TRBJ1-1; a weak D match, TRBD1 (6 bases). The CDR3 loop spans 15 amino acids. CDR1 SGHRS and CDR2 YFSETQ come from the germline V gene. V shed 4 bases and J shed 1 base, with 14 bases lying between them. The CDR3 region has the DNA TGCGCCAGCAGCCTAACAGCGACAGGGAACACTGAAGCTTTCTTT. Encoded protein: CASSLTATGNTEAFF. Supplemented by reference TRBV5-1 and TRBJ1-1, the full variable domain reads KAGVTQTPRYLIKTRGQQVTLSCSPISGHRSVSWYQQTPGQGLQFLFEYFSETQRNKGNFPGRFSGRQFSNSRSEMNVSTLELGDSALYLCASSLTATGNTEAFFGQGTRLTVV.

This rearrangement joins TRBV3-1 (or the pseudogene TRBV3-2) to TRBJ2-1; 9 bases agree with TRBD1. Trimming cost V 2 bases and J 4 bases; bases outside gene matches: 6. CDR3 length: 16 residues. Looked up from germline, CDR1 is LGHDT and CDR2 is YNNKEL (reference sequence). CDR3 loop: CASSQTSGQGYNEQFF. In DNA form, the CDR3 reads TGTGCCAGCAGCCAAACGTCCGGACAGGGGTACAATGAGCAGTTCTTC.

The V gene is TRBV27, the J gene TRBJ2-5; 9 bases match TRBD1. The CDR3 runs 16 residues. CDR1 is MNHEY, CDR2 SMNVEV, per germline (reference sequence). V trimming: 6 bases; J trimming: 0 bases; junction bases outside the gene matches: 8. The CDR3 coding sequence is TGTGCCAGCAGCCCCAACAGGGGGCCCTACCAAGAGACCCAGTACTTC. Translating it yields CASSPNRGPYQETQYF.

The V call is TRBV3-1 (or the pseudogene TRBV3-2), the J call TRBJ2-5; D not resolved. Germline V gene sequence: CDR1 LGHDT, CDR2 YNNKEL (reference sequence). V was trimmed by 1 base and J by 2 bases, leaving 8 bases between them. The CDR3 has 14 residues. CDR3 coding DNA: TGTGCCAGCAGCCAAGTCTCTCTACAAGAGACCCAGTACTTC. Residues: CASSQVSLQETQYF.

The CDR3 is CASSAPRTGRYNEKLFF. In DNA, the CDR3 is TGTGCCAGCAGCGCACCCCGGACAGGGCGATATAATGAAAAACTGTTTTTT. The chain is built from TRBV9 and TRBJ1-4; 8 bases align to TRBD1. Losses at the gene ends were 3 bases for V and 4 bases for J; bases not matched to a gene: 11. This CDR3 has 17 amino acids. Germline V gene sequence: CDR1 SGDLS, CDR2 YYNGEE.

In this sample, this clone turned up a few times. The chain has TRBV11-3 and TRBJ2-5, with D hard to call. Germline CDR1 SGHNT, CDR2 YENEEA. This CDR3 contains 13 residues. V lost 0 bases and J 5 bases, leaving 7 bases between the germline ends. The CDR3 protein is CASSLEAQETQYF. CDR3 coding DNA: TGTGCCAGCAGCTTAGAGGCCCAGGAGACCCAGTACTTC. Full variable domain (outside the CDR3, taken from reference TRBV11-3 and TRBJ2-5): EAGVVQSPRYKIIEKKQPVAFWCNPISGHNTLYWYLQNLGQGPELLIRYENEEAVDDSQLPKDRFSAERLKGVDSTLKIQPAELGDSAVYLCASSLEAQETQYFGPGTRLLVL.

This chain links TRBV7-6 with TRBJ2-2; 12 bases agree with TRBD2. Germline-derived CDR1 and CDR2 are SGHVS and FNYEAQ. Trimming removed 3 bases from V and 4 bases from J; junction bases left unmatched: 6. The CDR3 totals 17 residues. CDR3: CASSLPSGGAPTGELFF. The CDR3 nucleotides are TGTGCCAGCAGCTTGCCTAGCGGGGGGGCTCCCACCGGGGAGCTGTTTTTT.

The rearrangement joins TRBV28 to TRBJ2-1; D is possibly TRBD2 (6 bases). The V gene lost 5 bases and the J gene lost 7 bases, with 21 bases spanning the gap. This CDR3 has 16 amino acids. The germline CDR1 and CDR2 sequences are MDHEN and SYDVKM. The chain's CDR3 is CASSPLGGLARNEQFF. The CDR3 DNA sequence: TGTGCCAGCAGTCCCCTGGGGGGATTAGCCCGGAATGAGCAGTTCTTC.

The V call is TRBV5-4, the J call TRBJ2-5, with 11 bases matching TRBD1. Germline V lookup: CDR1 SGHNT, CDR2 YYREEE (reference sequence). J was trimmed by 4 bases and V by 0 bases; bases with no gene match: 2. The CDR3 sequence is 15 residues long. CDR3 in DNA: TGTGCCAGCAGCTTGGGGGGACAGGGGGGAGAGACCCAGTACTTC. Amino acids: CASSLGGQGGETQYF.

Written as DNA, the CDR3 is TGTGCCAGCAGTCCAGACAGCCCCAATGAAAAACTGTTTTTT. Translation: CASSPDSPNEKLFF. The chain has TRBV2 and TRBJ1-4; maybe TRBD1 (5 bases). Between the trimmed V and J ends, which lost 5 bases and 5 bases, there was a span of 12 bases. This CDR3 is 14 amino acids long. Germline lookup yields CDR1 SNHLY and CDR2 FYNNEI.